The 29 T cell receptor beta chains below were found in one sample sequenced in a study of T cell responses to AZD1222 COVID-19 vaccine. Clones were sequenced by immunoSEQ multiplex PCR, and TCRdb holds only the in-frame ones, with some missing. The table lists approximately 160,000 clones, approximately 89% of them singletons. This specimen consisted of peripheral blood, obtained on day 0 of AZD1222 vaccination. Receptors originate from an adult in good health.

The V call is TRBV30, the J call TRBJ1-6; 8 nucleotides align to TRBD1. The CDR3 covers 14 residues. The V gene end was trimmed by 1 base and the J gene end by 13 bases; junction bases not matched to a gene: 9. CDR1 is GTSNPN, CDR2 SVGIG, per germline (reference sequence). This CDR3 is CAWSEGRGRSPLHF. The CDR3 nucleotides read TGTGCCTGGAGTGAAGGCAGGGGGCGGTCGCCCCTCCACTTT. Using reference TRBV30 and TRBJ1-6 for the parts outside the CDR3, the full variable domain is SQTIHQWPATLVQPVGSPLSLECTVEGTSNPNLYWYRQAAGRGLQLLFYSVGIGQISSEVPQNLSASRPQDRQFILSSKKLLLSDSGFYLCAWSEGRGRSPLHFGNGTRLTVT.

DNA for the CDR3: TGTGCCAGCAGGGCTAGCGGGAGGACGACAGATACGCAGTATTTT. Protein: CASRASGRTTDTQYF. The genes are TRBV9 and TRBJ2-3, with TRBD2 matching 11 bases. Per germline, CDR1 SGDLS and CDR2 YYNGEE. J was trimmed by 3 bases and V by 5 bases; bases with no gene match: 5. The CDR3 has 15 amino acids.

The chain couples TRBV27 to TRBJ1-5; TRBD1 is a possible D gene (5 bases). CDR3 size: 15 residues. The germline V and J ends were trimmed by 2 bases and 7 bases, with 15 bases remaining between them. The germline V gene has CDR1 MNHEY and CDR2 SMNVEV (reference sequence). For the CDR3, the DNA is TGTGCCAGCAGTTTAAAAGGGACTCACCGACAGCCCCAGCATTTT. Its translation: CASSLKGTHRQPQHF.

This clone was detected once. The rearrangement joins TRBV11-3 to TRBJ1-1, with a possible D match to TRBD1 (6 bases). V dropped 3 bases and J dropped 6 bases, with 14 bases sitting between them. CDR1 and CDR2 from the germline V gene are SGHNT and YENEEA. The CDR3 length is 14 residues. CDR3 protein: CASSLNQGKPEAFF. In DNA, the CDR3 is TGTGCCAGCAGCTTGAACCAGGGGAAGCCTGAAGCTTTCTTT.

The chain links TRBV18 to TRBJ1-1, with D hard to call. This CDR3 region has 13 residues. Germline CDR1 and CDR2: KGHSH and LQKENI. Deletions cut 2 bases from V and 2 bases from J, with 6 bases between. The CDR3 DNA follows: TGTGCCAGCTCACCAGGGATTAACACTGAAGCTTTCTTT. As protein: CASSPGINTEAFF.

The chain employs TRBV28 and TRBJ2-1; 8 nucleotides match TRBD2. Germline-derived CDR1 and CDR2 are MDHEN and SYDVKM. J lost 3 bases, V lost 6 bases, and 10 bases had no gene match. This CDR3 has 16 amino acids. The CDR3 coding sequence is TGTGCCAGCAGATCGGGCCGGGAGGGCCGCTACAATGAGCAGTTCTTC. Encoded protein: CASRSGREGRYNEQFF.

This clone came up a few times. The V and J genes are TRBV12-3 or TRBV12-4 and TRBJ1-3; D might be TRBD1 (5 bases). Trimming pared 3 bases from V and 3 bases from J, leaving 6 bases between. CDR3 size: 13 residues. The CDR3 nucleotides are TGTGCCAGCAGTTTTGGGGGTGGAAACACCATATATTTT. Translation gives CASSFGGGNTIYF.

The chain employs TRBV5-1 and TRBJ1-3; 7 bases fit TRBD1. V lost 2 bases and J lost 0; bases outside the gene matches: 5. This CDR3 comprises 16 residues. The germline V gene encodes CDR1 SGHRS and CDR2 YFSETQ. This CDR3 is CASSFSTGDSGNTIYF. As DNA, the CDR3 is TGCGCCAGCAGCTTCAGTACAGGGGACTCTGGAAACACCATATATTTT.

For this clone: One junction end disagrees with the germline gene, perhaps due to a read error. The chain combines TRBV2 with TRBJ1-6, with no clear D. This CDR3 contains 15 residues. Germline V gene lookup returns CDR1 SNHLY and CDR2 FYNNEI. In DNA, the CDR3 is TGTGCCAGCAGTGAAGATGTTGCGAAAGGGCCTCATATCTCATTT. Translated, it gives CASSEDVAKGPHISF.

This clone has only one observation. The J gene is TRBJ2-7, the V gene TRBV6-5; no reliable D call. Germline V gene lookup returns CDR1 MNHEY and CDR2 SVGAGI. This CDR3 spans 14 amino acids. V shed 7 bases and J shed 6 bases, with 19 bases lying between them. CDR3 DNA: TGTGCCAGCAATAACGACGGAATGACTGGCGAGCAGTACTTC. This codes for CASNNDGMTGEQYF.

V gene TRBV13 combines with J gene TRBJ1-6, with 12 bases matching TRBD1. Germline V gene sequence: CDR1 PRHDT, CDR2 FYEKMQ (reference sequence). The V and J ends lost 5 bases and 10 bases, in that order; junction bases with no gene match: 9. This CDR3 is 16 amino acids long. For the CDR3, the DNA is TGTGCCAGCAGCCGCGGGACAGGGGGCGCGAGGTCACCCCTCCACTTT. It codes for CASSRGTGGARSPLHF. Full variable domain (missing parts from reference TRBV13 and TRBJ1-6): AAGVIQSPRHLIKEKRETATLKCYPIPRHDTVYWYQQGPGQDPQFLISFYEKMQSDKGSIPDRFSAQQFSDYHSELNMSSLELGDSALYFCASSRGTGGARSPLHFGNGTRLTVT.

The genes are TRBV5-4 and TRBJ1-2; D might be TRBD1 (6 bases). V was shortened by 1 base and J by 0 bases, with 7 bases between the two germline ends. The germline V gene has CDR1 SGHNT and CDR2 YYREEE (reference sequence). This CDR3 comprises 14 residues. The CDR3: CASSLQGSNYGYTF. The DNA for the CDR3 is TGTGCCAGCAGCTTGCAGGGGTCTAACTATGGCTACACCTTC.

As concerns this clone: The sample carries other DNA sequences with the same CDR3. The chain combines TRBV27 with TRBJ1-6; no clear D. The CDR3 consists of 16 residues. CDR1 MNHEY and CDR2 SMNVEV come from the germline V gene (reference sequence). Trimming cost V 2 bases and J 0 bases, with 8 bases left between them. CDR3 sequence (DNA): TGTGCCAGCAGTTTAGGCGGAAGCTCCTATAATTCACCCCTCCACTTT. As protein: CASSLGGSSYNSPLHF.

The CDR3 sequence is CASSSGISGRAFGNTGELFF. The CDR3 nucleotides are TGTGCCAGCAGCTCGGGAATTAGCGGGAGGGCTTTTGGAAACACCGGGGAGCTGTTTTTT. V usage is TRBV11-3 and J usage is TRBJ2-2; 11 bases fit TRBD2. Looked up from germline, CDR1 is SGHNT and CDR2 is YENEEA. The length of the CDR3 is 20 residues. V trimming: 4 bases; J trimming: 2 bases; junction bases outside the gene matches: 15.

This clone appeared a single time. V usage is TRBV19 and J usage is TRBJ2-2; perhaps TRBD1 as D (5 bases). Trimming removed 5 bases from V and 7 bases from J, with 11 bases in between. Germline V gene sequence: CDR1 LNHDA, CDR2 SQIVND (reference sequence). This CDR3 is 13 amino acids long. The DNA of the CDR3 is TGTGCCAGTAGTGTTTTAGGGGACGGGGAGCTGTTTTTT. The encoded protein is CASSVLGDGELFF.

CDR3 sequence (DNA): TGTGCCAGCAGGCGTCAGCCGGAATTTGGGGGCTACACCTTC. Residues: CASRRQPEFGGYTF. V and J are TRBV6-5 and TRBJ1-2; no clear D. In germline, CDR1 is MNHEY, CDR2 SVGAGI. CDR3 length: 14 residues. V was pared by 6 bases and J by 8 bases, with 19 bases between.

As to this clone: Other nucleotide sequences in the sample specify the same CDR3. The chain joins TRBV3-1 (or the pseudogene TRBV3-2) to TRBJ2-7; TRBD2 matches 7 bases. V shed 1 base, J shed 3 bases, and the junction held 0 bases outside the gene matches. This CDR3 is built from 13 residues. Germline loops: CDR1 LGHDT, CDR2 YNNKEL (reference sequence). This CDR3 is CASSQAGGYEQYF. Here the CDR3 DNA reads TGTGCCAGCAGCCAAGCGGGGGGCTACGAGCAGTACTTC.

This chain links TRBV4-3 with TRBJ2-1; D is possibly TRBD1 (5 bases). This CDR3 is built from 15 residues. With 0 bases removed from V and 9 bases from J, the gap between germline ends came to 15 bases. Germline-derived CDR1 and CDR2 are LGHNA and YSLEER. CDR3 in amino acids: CASSQEGGRVSEQFF. The CDR3 DNA reads TGCGCCAGCAGCCAAGAGGGCGGCAGGGTAAGTGAGCAGTTCTTC.

In nucleotides, the CDR3 is TGCGCCAGCAGCCCCGGGGGGTCCTACAATGAGCAGTTCTTC. Protein product: CASSPGGSYNEQFF. V usage is TRBV5-1 and J usage is TRBJ2-1, with 7 positions matching TRBD2. The CDR3 consists of 14 residues. Germline CDR1 reads SGHRS; CDR2 reads YFSETQ. V dropped 4 bases and J dropped 1; count of bases not matched to a gene: 2. Combining the CDR3 with reference TRBV5-1 and TRBJ2-1 gives the whole variable domain KAGVTQTPRYLIKTRGQQVTLSCSPISGHRSVSWYQQTPGQGLQFLFEYFSETQRNKGNFPGRFSGRQFSNSRSEMNVSTLELGDSALYLCASSPGGSYNEQFFGPGTRLTVL.

This clone is a singleton in its sample. The V gene is TRBV5-5, the J gene TRBJ2-5; D is tentatively TRBD1 or TRBD2 (5 bases each). The CDR3 runs 15 residues. Germline loops: CDR1 SGHKS, CDR2 YYEKEE (reference sequence). Trimming took 1 base from V and 5 from J, leaving 15 bases between them. CDR3 loop: CASSLRWSGSETQYF. CDR3 DNA: TGTGCCAGCAGCTTGAGATGGTCAGGGAGCGAGACCCAGTACTTC.

The CDR3 DNA is TGTGCCAGCAGTGGCCGGCGGACAGGGGGCACTGAAGCTTTCTTT. Protein: CASSGRRTGGTEAFF. V and J are TRBV2 and TRBJ1-1; 10 positions match TRBD1. The trim removed 4 bases at V and 4 bases at J, leaving 6 bases unmatched. The CDR3 contains 15 residues. Looked up from germline, CDR1 is SNHLY and CDR2 is FYNNEI.

V and J are TRBV7-2 and TRBJ2-5; 10 bases agree with TRBD2. Unmatched junction bases numbered 9, after V lost 5 bases and J lost 3 bases. The CDR3 extends over 16 amino acids. Germline loops: CDR1 SGHTA, CDR2 FQGNSA. This CDR3 is CASSPDPGLAKETQYF. In DNA, the CDR3 is TGTGCCAGCAGCCCGGACCCGGGACTAGCGAAAGAGACCCAGTACTTC.

The chain carries TRBV9 and TRBJ2-1; 7 bases match TRBD1. CDR1 is SGDLS, CDR2 YYNGEE, per germline. The CDR3 runs 15 residues. Unmatched junction bases numbered 9, after V lost 0 bases and J lost 9 bases. CDR3 nucleotide sequence: TGTGCCAGCAGCGTAGAAGGCAGGGGGATGGTTGAGCAGTTCTTC. Translation gives CASSVEGRGMVEQFF.

This clone has just one count. The chain couples TRBV5-1 to TRBJ2-2, with 9 nucleotides matching TRBD2. The V gene's germline CDR1 is SGHRS and CDR2 YFSETQ. This CDR3 contains 15 residues. Trimming at V came to 4 bases and at J to 2 bases, leaving 3 bases not matched to a gene. The CDR3: CASSPREGNTGELFF. The CDR3 coding sequence is TGCGCCAGCAGCCCGCGGGAGGGAAACACCGGGGAGCTGTTTTTT.

This chain uses TRBV28 with TRBJ1-1; D gene ambiguous. V was cut by 6 bases and J by 2 bases, with 13 bases left in between. Germline CDR1 and CDR2: MDHEN and SYDVKM. The CDR3 is 14 amino acids. The CDR3 loop reads CASSTGSLNTEAFF. DNA of the CDR3: TGTGCCAGCAGCACCGGGTCTCTTAACACTGAAGCTTTCTTT.

V is TRBV6-5 and J is TRBJ2-3; maybe TRBD1 (6 bases). V shed 6 bases and J shed 4 bases, with 17 bases lying between them. This CDR3 comprises 15 residues. Per germline, CDR1 MNHEY and CDR2 SVGAGI. The CDR3, as DNA: TGTGCCAGCAGGAACACAGGGACCGCTTCAGATACGCAGTATTTT. As protein: CASRNTGTASDTQYF.

This chain joins TRBV4-1 and TRBJ2-1; the match to TRBD2 covers 11 bases. This CDR3 comprises 14 residues. V dropped 5 bases and J dropped 6; count of bases not matched to a gene: 3. In germline, CDR1 is MGHRA, CDR2 YSYEKL. CDR3 DNA: TGCGCCAGCAGCACCGGGACTAGCGGCAATGAGCAGTTCTTC. Amino acids: CASSTGTSGNEQFF.

This chain links TRBV19 with TRBJ2-2; 8 nucleotides line up with TRBD1. Germline values: CDR1 LNHDA, CDR2 SQIVND (reference sequence). The CDR3 contains 16 residues. V gave up 6 bases and J gave up 1 base; unmatched junction bases: 7. CDR3 bases: TGTGCCAGTAGCAGAATCGGGACAGGGAACACCGGGGAGCTGTTTTTT. This codes for CASSRIGTGNTGELFF.

This chain connects TRBV28 to TRBJ1-1; TRBD1 agrees at 9 bases. Germline CDR1 reads MDHEN; CDR2 reads SYDVKM. V lost 5 bases and J lost 3; bases outside the gene matches: 7. The CDR3 runs 15 residues. The CDR3 DNA reads TGTGCCAGCAGTCCGGGACAGGGAGTCGACACTGAAGCTTTCTTT. This codes for CASSPGQGVDTEAFF. Looking up the rest from reference TRBV28 and TRBJ1-1 gives the full variable domain: DVKVTQSSRYLVKRTGEKVFLECVQDMDHENMFWYRQDPGLGLRLIYFSYDVKMKEKGDIPEGYSVSREKKERFSLILESASTNQTSMYLCASSPGQGVDTEAFFGQGTRLTVV.